The rows below give T cell receptor beta chains drawn from one sample of a study of blood T cell repertoires in COVID-19. The repertoire was sequenced with immunoSEQ multiplex PCR; TCRdb's copy has only in-frame clones and lacks some. This sample carries about 160,000 clones, over 65% of them seen once, and the ten largest clones take 7% to 10%. Material for sequencing was peripheral blood. The receptors originated from a man in his fifties or sixties with acute or convalescent COVID-19. Each CDR3 is given with its conserved first and last residue. D genes are given only for firm matches. Clone size, where shown, is once, few, many, or a class for clones that have expanded.

size: .
J: TRBJ2-6
V: TRBV5-6
D: TRBD1
CDR3: CASSPQGSGANVLTF
DNA: TGTGCCAGCAGCCCACAGGGGTCCGGGGCCAACGTCCTGACTTTC

size: few
J: TRBJ2-7
V: TRBV27
D: TRBD1
CDR3: CASSPYGTGNEQYF
DNA: TGTGCCAGCAGTCCATATGGGACAGGGAACGAGCAGTACTTC

size: .
J: TRBJ2-4
V: TRBV7-6
D: .
CDR3: CASSPFVGGLEGNIQYF
DNA: TGTGCCAGCAGCCCGTTCGTCGGGGGGCTAGAAGGAAACATTCAGTACTTC

size: .
J: TRBJ2-3
V: TRBV11-3
D: .
CDR3: CASSLAELSTQYF
DNA: TGTGCCAGCAGCTTAGCTGAACTGTCTACGCAGTATTTT

size: .
J: TRBJ1-1
V: TRBV5-5
D: .
CDR3: CASSLTWTVLMNTEAFF
DNA: TGTGCCAGCAGCTTGACCTGGACAGTATTAATGAACACTGAAGCTTTCTTT

size: .
J: TRBJ2-6
V: TRBV4-3
D: TRBD1
CDR3: CASSQSINRGQGSGANVLTF
DNA: TGCGCCAGCAGCCAGTCCATTAACAGGGGGCAGGGGTCTGGGGCCAACGTCCTGACTTTC

size: .
J: TRBJ2-7
V: TRBV27
D: TRBD1
CDR3: CASSFRAGGEQYF
DNA: TGTGCCAGCAGTTTCAGGGCAGGGGGCGAGCAGTACTTC

size: .
J: TRBJ1-1
V: TRBV4-3
D: .
CDR3: CASSRGTYTEAFF
DNA: TGCGCCAGCAGCCGGGGGACATATACTGAAGCTTTCTTT

size: few
J: TRBJ2-3
V: TRBV5-4
D: .
CDR3: CASSQVGGDTDTQYF
DNA: TGTGCCAGCAGCCAGGTAGGAGGTGACACAGATACGCAGTATTTT

size: .
J: TRBJ2-1
V: TRBV23-1
D: .
CDR3: CASSQSTGIYNEQFF
DNA: TGCGCCAGCAGTCAATCAACCGGGATTTACAATGAGCAGTTCTTC

size: .
J: TRBJ2-5
V: TRBV9
D: TRBD2
CDR3: CASSEGGLAGVQETQYF
DNA: TGTGCCAGCAGCGAGGGGGGACTAGCGGGGGTCCAAGAGACCCAGTACTTC

size: .
J: TRBJ2-1
V: TRBV30
D: TRBD2
CDR3: CAWIGTSGGYNEQFF
DNA: TGTGCCTGGATCGGGACTAGCGGGGGTTACAATGAGCAGTTCTTC

size: .
J: TRBJ1-2
V: TRBV7-3
D: .
CDR3: CASSSKGGAQGGYTF
DNA: TGTGCCAGCAGCTCTAAGGGAGGGGCCCAGGGGGGCTACACCTTC

size: .
J: TRBJ2-3
V: TRBV7-3
D: TRBD2
CDR3: CASSLGLAGFTDTQYF
DNA: TGTGCCAGCAGCTTAGGACTAGCGGGGTTCACAGATACGCAGTATTTT

size: .
J: TRBJ1-5
V: TRBV6-2/TRBV6-3
D: TRBD1
CDR3: CASSRDRNQPQHF
DNA: TGTGCCAGCAGTCGGGACAGGAATCAGCCCCAGCATTTT

size: .
J: TRBJ1-2
V: TRBV5-6
D: .
CDR3: CASRLKVRGSYGYTF
DNA: TGTGCCAGCAGATTAAAAGTTAGGGGCAGCTATGGCTACACCTTC

size: few
J: TRBJ2-7
V: TRBV25-1
D: TRBD1
CDR3: CASGTGFSYEQYF
DNA: TGTGCCAGCGGGACAGGCTTCTCCTACGAGCAGTACTTC

size: .
J: TRBJ1-2
V: TRBV12-5
D: TRBD1
CDR3: CASGEGTGGGYTF
DNA: TGTGCTAGTGGTGAAGGGACAGGGGGTGGCTACACCTTC

size: .
J: TRBJ2-7
V: TRBV10-3
D: TRBD2
CDR3: CAVLAGDSYEQYF
DNA: TGTGCCGTTCTAGCGGGGGACTCCTACGAGCAGTACTTC

size: .
J: TRBJ1-2
V: TRBV4-3
D: TRBD1
CDR3: CASSQALTGGDGYTF
DNA: TGCGCCAGCAGCCAAGCCTTGACAGGGGGCGATGGCTACACCTTC

size: .
J: TRBJ1-1
V: TRBV19
D: .
CDR3: CASSIDLGTNTEAFF
DNA: TGTGCCAGTAGTATAGATCTCGGGACTAACACTGAAGCTTTCTTT

size: .
J: TRBJ1-2
V: TRBV25-1
D: TRBD1
CDR3: CASSEYYRGRDYGYTF
DNA: TGTGCCAGCAGTGAATACTACAGGGGCCGGGACTATGGCTACACCTTC

size: once
J: TRBJ1-5
V: TRBV12-5
D: TRBD1
CDR3: CASGLAPTGSSNQPQHF
DNA: TGTGCTAGTGGTTTGGCCCCGACAGGGTCTAGCAATCAGCCCCAGCATTTT

size: few
J: TRBJ1-1
V: TRBV30
D: TRBD1
CDR3: CAWSDRGHTEAFF
DNA: TGTGCCTGGAGTGACAGGGGGCACACTGAAGCTTTCTTT

size: .
J: TRBJ2-7
V: TRBV23-1
D: TRBD1
CDR3: CASSLWTGTDEQYF
DNA: TGCGCCAGCAGTCTATGGACAGGGACCGACGAGCAGTACTTC

size: .
J: TRBJ2-2
V: TRBV4-1
D: .
CDR3: CASRYLVGTGELFF
DNA: TGCGCCAGCAGATATCTAGTGGGCACCGGGGAGCTGTTTTTT

size: .
J: TRBJ1-3
V: TRBV9
D: TRBD1
CDR3: CASSVQGASGNTIYF
DNA: TGTGCCAGCAGCGTTCAGGGGGCATCTGGAAACACCATATATTTT

size: .
J: TRBJ2-1
V: TRBV19
D: .
CDR3: CASSTGDYNEQFF
DNA: TGTGCCAGTAGTACGGGGGACTACAATGAGCAGTTCTTC

size: .
J: TRBJ1-4
V: TRBV4-1
D: .
CDR3: CASSPIADTATNEKLFF
DNA: TGCGCCAGCAGCCCCATTGCGGACACTGCAACTAATGAAAAACTGTTTTTT

size: .
J: TRBJ1-1
V: TRBV5-4
D: .
CDR3: CASSLSGTPNTEAFF
DNA: TGTGCCAGCAGCTTGTCAGGTACACCGAACACTGAAGCTTTCTTT

size: .
J: TRBJ2-7
V: TRBV28
D: .
CDR3: CASSQQGPEQYF
DNA: TGTGCCAGCAGTCAACAGGGTCCCGAGCAGTACTTC

size: .
J: TRBJ2-1
V: TRBV9
D: TRBD2
CDR3: CASSVAVTSGGLYNEQFF
DNA: TGTGCCAGCAGCGTAGCGGTGACTAGCGGGGGTCTCTACAATGAGCAGTTCTTC

size: .
J: TRBJ2-1
V: TRBV5-4
D: TRBD1
CDR3: CASSFGQGALNEQFF
DNA: TGTGCCAGCAGCTTCGGACAGGGGGCATTGAATGAGCAGTTCTTC

size: few
J: TRBJ1-3
V: TRBV2
D: .
CDR3: CASSVSVSSGNTIYF
DNA: TGTGCCAGCAGTGTGTCGGTGAGCTCTGGAAACACCATATATTTT

size: .
J: TRBJ2-2
V: TRBV24-1
D: .
CDR3: CATSDWRWANTGELFF
DNA: TGTGCCACCAGTGATTGGAGATGGGCGAACACCGGGGAGCTGTTTTTT

size: .
J: TRBJ1-1
V: TRBV7-3
D: TRBD1
CDR3: CASSLGQGSLNTEAFF
DNA: TGTGCCAGCAGCCTGGGACAGGGATCTTTGAACACTGAAGCTTTCTTT

size: .
J: TRBJ2-3
V: TRBV7-8
D: TRBD2
CDR3: CASSLDGGNTDTQYF
DNA: TGTGCCAGCAGCTTAGACGGGGGGAACACAGATACGCAGTATTTT

size: few
J: TRBJ1-1
V: TRBV4-3
D: TRBD1
CDR3: CASSPQTGETEAFF
DNA: TGCGCCAGCAGCCCGCAAACAGGGGAGACTGAAGCTTTCTTT

size: .
J: TRBJ2-3
V: TRBV5-1
D: TRBD1
CDR3: CASSPGTGVSTDTQYF
DNA: TGCGCCAGCAGCCCCGGGACAGGGGTAAGCACAGATACGCAGTATTTT

size: few
J: TRBJ1-3
V: TRBV7-2
D: .
CDR3: CASSLVSGAGNTIYF
DNA: TGTGCCAGCAGCTTAGTATCAGGGGCTGGAAACACCATATATTTT

size: .
J: TRBJ1-6
V: TRBV7-2
D: TRBD1
CDR3: CASSSPTGGLSPLHF
DNA: TGTGCCAGCAGCTCTCCCACAGGGGGCTTATCACCCCTCCACTTT

size: .
J: TRBJ1-4
V: TRBV5-1
D: TRBD1
CDR3: CASSFRQGSANEKLFF
DNA: TGCGCCAGCAGCTTCAGACAGGGTTCAGCTAATGAAAAACTGTTTTTT